The source of this T cell receptor beta chain is a study of blood T cell repertoires in COVID-19. Only in-frame clones appear in the TCRdb table, and some are missing; sequencing was by immunoSEQ multiplex PCR. The sample yields roughly 280,000 clones, around 87% seen once. CDR3 size: 13 residues. Trimming at V came to 5 bases and at J to 4 bases, leaving 2 bases not matched to a gene. Germline V gene data show CDR1 as SGHTA and CDR2 as FQGNSA. Concerning this clone itself: Other DNA sequences in this sample translate to the same CDR3.

The receptor was isolated from a woman in her forties or fifties who had recovered from COVID-19. V is TRBV7-2 and J is TRBJ1-2, with TRBD1 matching 9 bases. The material sequenced was peripheral blood. The CDR3 region is CASSRTGVYGYTF. The DNA for the CDR3 is TGTGCCAGCAGCCGGACAGGGGTCTATGGCTACACCTTC. Full variable domain (outside the CDR3, taken from reference TRBV7-2 and TRBJ1-2): GAGVSQSPSNKVTEKGKDVELRCDPISGHTALYWYRQSLGQGLEFLIYFQGNSAPDKSGLPSDRFSAERTGGSVSTLTIQRTQQEDSAVYLCASSRTGVYGYTFGSGTRLTVV.